This T cell receptor beta chain was sequenced for a study of shared clonotypes between healthy human individuals. The table came from immunoSEQ multiplex PCR; TCRdb's copy has only in-frame clones and leaves some out. The sample yields about 230,000 clones, approximately 65% seen once. Trimming took off 5 bases at V and 2 bases at J, with 11 bases between the two ends. The CDR3 totals 14 residues. Germline values: CDR1 SGHDT, CDR2 YYEEEE. The V call is TRBV5-6, the J call TRBJ1-5; D perhaps matches TRBD1 (6 bases). This TCR was recovered from a man under 40 in good health. The sample comprised memory CD4+ T cells sorted from blood. As for subset: CD45RA-negative fraction. The CDR3 loop reads CASSHRVGNQPQHF. For the CDR3, the DNA is TGTGCCAGCAGTCACAGGGTTGGCAATCAGCCCCAGCATTTT. Complete variable domain (other parts from reference TRBV5-6 and TRBJ1-5): DAGVTQSPTHLIKTRGQQVTLRCSPKSGHDTVSWYQQALGQGPQFIFQYYEEEERQRGNFPDRFSGHQFPNYSSELNVNALLLGDSALYLCASSHRVGNQPQHFGDGTRLSIL.